This record concerns one TCR beta chain sequence. Its cognate antigen has yet to be identified. The sample holds no much larger clone one base away, and base qualities are not on file. These data come from a study of cytotoxic CD8 clonotypes in ibrutinib-treated CLL (dated by TCRdb to about 2021). As for the study more broadly: In this cohort, more than 14 patients were treatment-naive and approximately ten were relapsed/refractory, while under 18 had unmutated IGHV. Samples at response were collected after a median of roughly 13 months of treatment, with a range of about 6 to 40 months. On average, each sample had about 250,000 productive templates and around 100,000 productive rearrangements. Cryopreserved peripheral blood mononuclear cells were obtained prior to treatment, at the time of response, and at either disease progression or sustained remission. Longitudinal samples were obtainable from about 30% of the roughly 86 participants in the trial. All remission and progressive disease samples were collected while patients were still receiving ibrutinib. Partial responses were observed in around 25 patients and complete responses in 2; after a median follow-up of roughly 72 months, remission was maintained in approximately 14 patients and progression was observed in roughly 12.

The goal of deep resolution MiSeq sequencing was a depth between 1 in 1 million and 1 in 200,000 T cells, and coverage averaged 10x per clonotype. The immunoSEQ hsTCRB Kit was used to generate the TCR beta libraries. Regarding the original processing steps: Data were analyzed with ImmunoSEQ Data Assistant and ImmunoSEQ Analyzer, with V, D and J genes assigned per IMGT definitions. Clonality, which ranges from 0 to 1, was calculated as one minus the normalized Shannon entropy of productive rearrangement frequencies. Only overrepresented clonotypes making up at least 0.05% of each patient's repertoire were included in the public clonotype analysis. About 13 age-matched healthy donor repertoires from immuneACCESS were used as controls for clonality. TCRdb limited this immuneACCESS table to in-frame rearrangements with V and J called. A share of clones is missing; checked studies link under half to unresolved V genes, and the rest is unexplained. The V and J calls and the clone size are those of that table, but D and trimming were determined from the DNA. In all, the sample holds around 60,000 clones, and approximately 71% of those were seen once. 43% of the sample is in the top ten clones.

The time point label, read with the paper, signifies: approximately 11 months on ibrutinib. For TCR beta library preparation, roughly 2 micrograms of genomic DNA were extracted from the cryopreserved PBMCs. Longitudinal blood samples from CLL patients on ibrutinib monotherapy were analyzed using high-throughput TCR beta sequencing. The patients took part in an open-label, single-center phase 2 trial of ibrutinib monotherapy. Summary of the overall study and its limitations: Public clonotypes were rare and either shrank or stayed stable during treatment, and the rise in clonality at ibrutinib response reflected expansion of private clonotypes. Sustained-remission and progressing patients did not have matched sampling times, and lymph node repertoires were not examined. Baseline clonality exceeded that of age-matched healthy donors and correlated strongly with circulating CD8+ T-cell counts. Clonality rose at ibrutinib response, remained stable during sustained remission, and dropped back toward baseline at progression.

The receptor comes from a human donor with chronic lymphocytic leukemia. This material consisted of PBMCs, taken after 12 months of ibrutinib treatment.

The CDR3 reads CAWSVLINEQFF. The bases are TGTGCCTGGAGTGTACTAATCAATGAGCAGTTCTTC. Here the chain combines TRBV30 and TRBJ2-1; the D gene identity is not certain. V drops 0 bases and J drops 6 bases, leaving 6 bases in between. CDR1 and CDR2 were assigned from the germline V gene (reference sequence) as GTSNPN and SVGIG. From the cysteine up to the phenylalanine, the CDR3 has a length of 12 residues. Just the 36-base CDR3 DNA is kept, in frame starting at base 1.